This section outlines one TCR beta chain sequence together with its context. The donors were part of the approximately 120-subject validation cohort, which stood apart from the approximately 670-subject first cohort. The data are from a study of cytomegalovirus exposure and HLA in healthy donors. Libraries were prepared by immunoSEQ multiplex PCR; TCRdb keeps only in-frame clonotypes and omits some of them. The sample records approximately 300,000 clones, about nine tenths being singletons. The receptor comes from a young woman in good health and CMV-seronegative. Sequencing was performed on PBMCs.

The CDR3 DNA reads as TGCGCCAGCAGAAGACAGGGTTCGTCGGCTGGTGGCTACACCTTC. This encodes CASRRQGSSAGGYTF. The V and J genes are TRBV5-1 and TRBJ1-2; 7 bases are shared with TRBD1. Germline CDR1 is SGHRS and CDR2 is YFSETQ. Trimming took 5 bases from V and 7 from J; bases not matched to a gene: 14. CDR3 length: 15 residues. The full variable domain, in which reference TRBV5-1 and TRBJ1-2 provide the parts outside the CDR3, is KAGVTQTPRYLIKTRGQQVTLSCSPISGHRSVSWYQQTPGQGLQFLFEYFSETQRNKGNFPGRFSGRQFSNSRSEMNVSTLELGDSALYLCASRRQGSSAGGYTFGSGTRLTVV.